A selection of T cell receptor beta chains follows, all from one sample in a study of T-cell reconstitution after alpha-beta-depleted transplantation in children. TCRdb re-derived calls from the PCR reads in MiXCR, one entry per CDR3 protein. Among about 1,000,000 distinct CDR3 sequences listed, about 29% were seen once. Sample: PBMCs, mostly from graft donor cells, taken 360 days after TCRalphabeta/CD19-depleted stem cell transplant. These receptor sequences come from a boy under two years old who had a stem cell transplant for SCID, so the T cells may come from the graft donor. The CDR3 runs from the conserved cysteine through the conserved F or W. Each record gives: CDR3 length, clone size, V gene, CDR3 protein. Clone size is given for some rows only: seen once, a few or many times, or a class if the clone is expanded.

18 NA TRBV12-3/TRBV12-4 CASSLSGRQVLAKNIQYF
12 few TRBV28 CASSLPGPTQYF
17 NA TRBV5-1 CASSLLGQSISYNEQFF
14 many TRBV5-1 CASSPGQGLEKLFF
13 few TRBV27 CASSFGHNTEAFF
13 NA TRBV29-1 CSVGQNRNYEQYF
18 once TRBV7-3 CASSLRQNLAGDHNEQFF
18 NA TRBV27 CASSLTPRTGRGDYGYTF
15 few TRBV18 CASSQSRQSVGELFF
14 few TRBV13 CASSPRSNTDTQYF
12 few TRBV7-2 CASRSLRDTQYF
14 NA TRBV7-9 CASSLQGFLSEQYF
15 NA TRBV5-1 CASTPVAGGTNEQFF
12 few TRBV6-6 CASCGGNTEAFF
18 NA TRBV11-2 CASSLVSGGHSSTDTQYF
15 NA TRBV2 CASSEGGALNTEAFF
16 NA TRBV7-3 CASSLGWGAVNNEQFF
15 few TRBV20-1 CSARGQGSSTDTQYF
14 NA TRBV9 CASSGEGTVYEQFF
13 few TRBV20-1 CSALRDAGGTQYF
18 NA TRBV5-5 CASSLEMRLAAYQETQYF
12 NA TRBV12-3/TRBV12-4 CASSLGLKTQYF
11 NA TRBV2 CASSEVGGYTF